This T cell receptor (beta chain) was identified in a study of T cell changes during pregnancy in multiple sclerosis. Sequencing was performed with immunoSEQ multiplex PCR; in TCRdb, only in-frame clones are kept and a portion is missing. The sample yields approximately 100,000 clones, approximately 94% seen once. The germline V gene has CDR1 KGHSH and CDR2 LQKENI. The CDR3 is 16 residues long. Unmatched junction bases numbered 16, after V lost 4 bases and J lost 7 bases. This TCR derives from a female donor with multiple sclerosis, enrolled in a pregnancy study. This sample comprised peripheral blood, obtained in the third trimester of pregnancy. The chain joins TRBV18 to TRBJ2-7; 7 bases map to TRBD1. The CDR3 loop is CASSLSGDSAFREQYF. CDR3 coding DNA: TGTGCCAGCTCACTTTCTGGGGACAGTGCCTTTAGGGAGCAGTACTTC.